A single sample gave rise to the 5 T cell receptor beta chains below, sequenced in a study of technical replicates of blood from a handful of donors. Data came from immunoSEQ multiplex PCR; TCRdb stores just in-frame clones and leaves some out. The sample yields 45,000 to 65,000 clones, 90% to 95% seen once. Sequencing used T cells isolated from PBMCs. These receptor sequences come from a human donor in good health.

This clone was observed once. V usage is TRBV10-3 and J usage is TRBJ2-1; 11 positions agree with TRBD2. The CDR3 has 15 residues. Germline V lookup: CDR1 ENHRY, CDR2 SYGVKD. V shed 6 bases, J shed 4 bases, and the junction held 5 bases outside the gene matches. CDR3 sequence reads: CAISITSGGYNEQFF. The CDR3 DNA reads TGTGCCATCAGCATCACTAGCGGGGGATACAATGAGCAGTTCTTC.

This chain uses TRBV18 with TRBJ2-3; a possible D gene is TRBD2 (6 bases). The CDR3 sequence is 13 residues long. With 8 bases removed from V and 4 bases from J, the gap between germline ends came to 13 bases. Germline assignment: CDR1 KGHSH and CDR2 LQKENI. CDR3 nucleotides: TGTGCCAGCGGCCTGGGGGGAGCAGATACGCAGTATTTT. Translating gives CASGLGGADTQYF.

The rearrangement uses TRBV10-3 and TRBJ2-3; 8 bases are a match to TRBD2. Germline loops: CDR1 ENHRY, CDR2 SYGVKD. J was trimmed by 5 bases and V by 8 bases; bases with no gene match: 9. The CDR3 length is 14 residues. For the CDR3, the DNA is TGTGCCATCGCCCCAGCGGGAGTGAGAGATACGCAGTATTTT. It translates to CAIAPAGVRDTQYF.

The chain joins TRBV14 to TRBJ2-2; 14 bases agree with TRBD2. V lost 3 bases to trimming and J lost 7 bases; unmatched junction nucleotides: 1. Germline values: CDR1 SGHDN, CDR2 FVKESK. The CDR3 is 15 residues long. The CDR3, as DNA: TGTGCCAGCAGCCAGGGACTAGCGGGAGTCGGGGAGCTGTTTTTT. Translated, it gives CASSQGLAGVGELFF.

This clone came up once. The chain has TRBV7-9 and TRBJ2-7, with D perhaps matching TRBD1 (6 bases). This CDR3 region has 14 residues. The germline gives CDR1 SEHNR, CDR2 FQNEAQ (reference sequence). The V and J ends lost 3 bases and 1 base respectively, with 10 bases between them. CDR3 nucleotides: TGTGCCAGCAGCTTCGGGACACCTTCCTACGAGCAGTACTTC. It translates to CASSFGTPSYEQYF.